The T cell receptor (beta chain) under discussion was sequenced for a study of blood T cell repertoires in COVID-19. Authors' methods: Nucleated cell number was recorded as an estimate derived from reference gene primer amplification. Method: immunoSEQ multiplex PCR; TCRdb's copy keeps in-frame clones and lacks some. For V, J and clone size, that table is used; D and trimming come from the DNA. Among tens of thousands of clones listed, around 90% were seen once. This clone appeared a few times. Per germline, CDR1 MNHNS and CDR2 SASEGT. This CDR3 contains 17 residues. The ends were cut back, 4 bases at V and 2 bases at J, with 17 bases in the middle.

This TCR was sampled from a male donor with acute or convalescent COVID-19. Material for sequencing was peripheral blood. This chain joins TRBV6-1 and TRBJ2-2, with D possibly matching TRBD1 (6 bases). The CDR3 nucleotides read TGTGCCAGCAGTGCCCACCCGGACAGCTTAAACACCGGGGAGCTGTTTTTT. Amino acids: CASSAHPDSLNTGELFF.